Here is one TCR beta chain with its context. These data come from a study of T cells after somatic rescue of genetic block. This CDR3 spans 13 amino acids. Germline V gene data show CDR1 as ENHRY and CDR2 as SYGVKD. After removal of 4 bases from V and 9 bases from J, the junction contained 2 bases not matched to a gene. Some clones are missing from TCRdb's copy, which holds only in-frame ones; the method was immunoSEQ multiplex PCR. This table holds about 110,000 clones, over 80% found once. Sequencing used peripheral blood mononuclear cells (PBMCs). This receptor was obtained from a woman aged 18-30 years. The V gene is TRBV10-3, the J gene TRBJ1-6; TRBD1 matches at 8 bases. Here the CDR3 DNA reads TGTGCCATCAGTGGGACAGGGACTTCACCCCTCCACTTT. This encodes CAISGTGTSPLHF.